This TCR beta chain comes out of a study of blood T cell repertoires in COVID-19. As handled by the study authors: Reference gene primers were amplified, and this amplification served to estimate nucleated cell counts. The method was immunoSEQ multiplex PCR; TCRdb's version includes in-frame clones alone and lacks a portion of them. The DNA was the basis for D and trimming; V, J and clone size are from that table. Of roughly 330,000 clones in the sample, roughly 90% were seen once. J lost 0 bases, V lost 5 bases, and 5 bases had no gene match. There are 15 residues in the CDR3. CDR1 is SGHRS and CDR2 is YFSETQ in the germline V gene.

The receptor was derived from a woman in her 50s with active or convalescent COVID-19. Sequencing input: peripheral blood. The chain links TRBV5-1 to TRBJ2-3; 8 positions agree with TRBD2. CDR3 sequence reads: CASSSSGQSTDTQYF. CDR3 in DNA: TGCGCCAGCAGTTCTAGCGGGCAGAGCACAGATACGCAGTATTTT.